This T cell receptor (beta chain) was sequenced in a study of blood T cell repertoires in COVID-19. The CDR3 covers 17 residues. Germline trimming cut 6 bases from V and 6 bases from J; bases unmatched to any gene: 11. CDR1 and CDR2 (germline): LNHDA, SQIVND (reference sequence). Assay used: immunoSEQ multiplex PCR; TCRdb lists only in-frame clones, some missing. The sample has some 93,000 clones, almost 85% seen once. The sequence was collected from a man aged 65-85 years with acute or convalescent COVID-19. Sequencing was done on a sample of peripheral blood. The V call is TRBV19, the J call TRBJ2-2; 12 bases match TRBD2. For the CDR3, the DNA is TGTGCCAGTAGAAAATTGGGGCTAGCGGGAGGGTCCGGGGAGCTGTTTTTT. Translated, it gives CASRKLGLAGGSGELFF. The whole variable domain, remainder taken from reference TRBV19 and TRBJ2-2, is DGGITQSPKYLFRKEGQNVTLSCEQNLNHDAMYWYRQDPGQGLRLIYYSQIVNDFQKGDIAEGYSVSREKKESFPLTVTSAQKNPTAFYLCASRKLGLAGGSGELFFGEGSRLTVL.